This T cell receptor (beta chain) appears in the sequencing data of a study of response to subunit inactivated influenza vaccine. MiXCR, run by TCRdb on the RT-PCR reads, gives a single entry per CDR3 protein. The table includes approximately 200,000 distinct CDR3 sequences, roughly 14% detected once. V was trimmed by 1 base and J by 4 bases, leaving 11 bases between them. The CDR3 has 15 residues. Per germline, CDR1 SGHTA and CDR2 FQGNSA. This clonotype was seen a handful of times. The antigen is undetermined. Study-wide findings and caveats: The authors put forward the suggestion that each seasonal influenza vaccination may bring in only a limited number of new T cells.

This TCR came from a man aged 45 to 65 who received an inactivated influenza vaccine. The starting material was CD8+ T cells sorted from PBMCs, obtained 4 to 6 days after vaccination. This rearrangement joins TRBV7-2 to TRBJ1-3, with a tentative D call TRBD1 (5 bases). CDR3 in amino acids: CASSLVPGTGNTIYF. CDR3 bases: TGTGCCAGCAGCTTAGTGCCAGGGACCGGAAACACCATATATTTT.